This T cell receptor beta chain comes out of a study of blood T cell repertoires in COVID-19. Study-level information: The samples span acute and convalescent COVID-19 from the United States, Italy and Spain. T cells, B-cell-depleted T cells, or PBMCs supplied cDNA or gDNA.

Original handling: Scientists estimated how many nucleated cells there were by amplifying reference gene primers. The repertoire was sequenced with immunoSEQ multiplex PCR; TCRdb's copy has only in-frame clones and lacks some. V and J calls and clone size follow that table, whereas D and trimming were derived from the DNA. The table shows fewer than 250,000 clones, with about nine tenths occurring only once. Germline V gene data show CDR1 as SEHNR and CDR2 as FQNEAQ (reference sequence). The CDR3 extends over 11 amino acids. Trimming took 5 bases from V and 8 from J, leaving 7 bases between them. This sequence originates from a man between 25 and 39 years old with COVID-19, enrolled during active disease. The V and J genes are TRBV7-9 and TRBJ2-1; no clear D gene. The sample comprised peripheral blood. The CDR3 loop is CASSPYYEQFF. CDR3 coding DNA: TGTGCCAGCAGCCCCTATTATGAGCAGTTCTTC.